This T cell receptor beta chain came from a study of shared clonotypes between healthy human individuals. Comments on this clone: The antigen remains unidentified.

Data came from immunoSEQ multiplex PCR; TCRdb stores just in-frame clones and leaves some out. The sample lists 550,000 to 650,000 clones, around 96% occurring once. Looked up from germline, CDR1 is SGHNT and CDR2 is YYREEE (reference sequence). V shed 0 bases and J shed 2 bases, with 12 bases lying between them. The CDR3 sequence is 15 residues long. Naive CD8 cells lacked CD45RO, underwent positive selection for CCR7 and left out terminally differentiated effector memory CD45RA+ cells. Study-wide results and limits: Donor scarcity curtailed the genetic and exposure-history diversity represented herein.

Sequencing was carried out using naive CD8+ T cells sorted from blood. The TCR originated in a woman in her 30s in good health. The chain is built from TRBV5-4 and TRBJ2-7; D ambiguous. CDR3 nucleotides: TGTGCCAGCAGCTTGGATACGGGTTTCGCCTACGAGCAGTACTTC. The encoded protein is CASSLDTGFAYEQYF.